This entry is about one TCR beta chain. This sample is drawn from a study of relationships among human T cell subsets. Anti-CD25 beads selected CD4+CD25+ regulatory T cells from positively selected CD4+ cells. Germline assignment: CDR1 DFQATT and CDR2 SNEGSKA (reference sequence). The ends lost 7 bases at V and 3 bases at J; junction bases unmatched: 18. The CDR3 has 18 residues. The T cell receptor alpha and beta CDR3 regions were amplified from mRNA by semiquantitative ARM-PCR. Exponential amplification used communal superprimers after tagged nested gene-specific primers in ARM-PCR. Each CDR3 protein is one row after TCRdb ran MiXCR on the multiplex PCR reads. The sample holds about 14,000 distinct CDR3 sequences, about 60% seen once.

The chain links TRBV20-1 to TRBJ2-3; 11 bases match TRBD2. The sequence was collected from a man between 35 and 55 years old in good health. Sequencing was performed on Tregs sorted from blood. The CDR3 bases are TGCAGTGTCCTCGGCCCTTTCCCGGGACTAGCGGAGACAGATACGCAGTATTTT. Its translation: CSVLGPFPGLAETDTQYF.